These 17 T cell receptor beta chains share one sample of origin, sequenced in a study of cytomegalovirus exposure and HLA in healthy donors. This PCR relied on a set of 60 Vbeta primers and 13 Jbeta primers. The data were produced by immunoSEQ multiplex PCR, yet TCRdb's version contains in-frame clones alone and is incomplete. This table has around 200,000 clones, roughly 80% appearing once. Source material: PBMCs. The source is a woman under 30 in good health and CMV-seronegative.

This sequence joins TRBV9 and TRBJ1-4, with D possibly TRBD1 on 5 matching bases. The germline gives CDR1 SGDLS, CDR2 YYNGEE. The V gene lost 2 bases and the J gene lost 7 bases, with 15 bases spanning the gap. The CDR3 contains 15 residues. The CDR3 protein is CASSVQAGSGEKLFF. The CDR3 coding sequence is TGTGCCAGCAGCGTCCAAGCAGGGTCTGGTGAAAAACTGTTTTTT.

This chain connects TRBV9 to TRBJ2-5; 11 bases are a match to TRBD2. The CDR3 consists of 15 residues. J lost 3 bases, V lost 4 bases, and 5 bases had no gene match. Germline CDR1 reads SGDLS; CDR2 reads YYNGEE. The CDR3 loop is CASSFGLAGEETQYF. CDR3 nucleotides: TGTGCCAGCAGCTTTGGACTAGCGGGCGAAGAGACCCAGTACTTC.

This chain's CDR3 is CASSFFGIAGGQSNTGELFF. DNA of the CDR3: TGTGCCAGCAGTTTCTTCGGAATAGCGGGAGGGCAATCGAACACCGGGGAGCTGTTTTTT. This rearrangement joins TRBV27 to TRBJ2-2; 11 nucleotides line up with TRBD2. V shed 3 bases, J shed 0 bases, and the junction held 12 bases outside the gene matches. The CDR3 covers 20 residues. The germline V gene encodes CDR1 MNHEY and CDR2 SMNVEV (reference sequence).

The CDR3 sequence: CASSEFRETQYF. The CDR3 nucleotides read TGTGCCAGCAGTGAATTCCGGGAGACCCAGTACTTC. The gene calls are TRBV2 and TRBJ2-5; D unclear. In germline, CDR1 is SNHLY, CDR2 FYNNEI. CDR3 length: 12 amino acids. Trimming took off 2 bases at V and 5 bases at J, with 6 bases between the two ends.

This clone showed up just a few times. The chain recombines TRBV27 with TRBJ2-1; 10 nucleotides agree with TRBD2. V lost 5 bases to trimming and J lost 9 bases; unmatched junction nucleotides: 4. The CDR3 covers 13 residues. Germline V gene sequence: CDR1 MNHEY, CDR2 SMNVEV (reference sequence). The CDR3 reads CASSSGGEVEQFF. CDR3 coding DNA: TGTGCCAGCAGTAGCGGGGGGGAGGTTGAGCAGTTCTTC.

V gene TRBV7-9 combines with J gene TRBJ2-5; TRBD2 might be the D (5 bases). Per the germline V gene, CDR1 is SEHNR and CDR2 is FQNEAQ (reference sequence). Deletions cut 5 bases from V and 5 bases from J, with 9 bases between. The CDR3 runs 12 residues. CDR3 loop: CASSLLGETQYF. The CDR3 DNA sequence: TGTGCCAGCAGCCTACTAGGTGAGACCCAGTACTTC.

For the CDR3, the DNA is TGTGCCAGCAGCCTCCGGTCCGGGACACTGAATGAAAAACTGTTTTTT. Protein sequence: CASSLRSGTLNEKLFF. This rearrangement joins TRBV14 to TRBJ1-4, with a tentative D call TRBD1 (6 bases). CDR1 and CDR2 from the germline V gene are SGHDN and FVKESK. V was trimmed by 4 bases and J by 5 bases, leaving 17 bases between them. This CDR3 has 16 amino acids.

The rearrangement uses TRBV1 and TRBJ2-7; the listed D gene, TRBD1, was not tested against the DNA. TRBV1 is classified as a pseudogene. The CDR3 length is 15 residues. The CDR3 spells CTSSRELREMDEQYF. DNA for the CDR3: TGCACCAGCAGCCGCGAGCTCAGGGAAATGGACGAGCAGTACTTC.

This chain uses TRBV19 with TRBJ2-2; TRBD1 agrees at 12 bases. Germline CDR1 LNHDA, CDR2 SQIVND (reference sequence). V shed 5 bases, J shed 5 bases, and the junction held 12 bases outside the gene matches. CDR3 length equals 18 residues. The CDR3 loop is CASSPDPGQGARTGELFF. CDR3 DNA: TGTGCCAGTAGTCCTGACCCGGGACAGGGGGCGCGTACCGGGGAGCTGTTTTTT.

CDR3 loop: CASRQGNQPQHF. CDR3 nucleotide sequence: TGTGCCAGCAGACAGGGTAATCAGCCCCAGCATTTT. V gene TRBV19 combines with J gene TRBJ1-5; 7 bases map to TRBD1. The CDR3 is 12 residues long. CDR1 LNHDA and CDR2 SQIVND come from the germline V gene (reference sequence). Trimming cost V 9 bases and J 4 bases; bases outside gene matches: 3.

This chain uses TRBV28 with TRBJ1-1, with 7 bases identical to TRBD1. CDR3 length: 16 residues. Germline trimming cut 5 bases from V and 3 bases from J; bases unmatched to any gene: 12. Germline V CDR1 and CDR2: MDHEN, SYDVKM. The CDR3 DNA sequence: TGTGCCAGCAGTCATGCAGGGGGAAAAGGGGACACTGAAGCTTTCTTT. This translates into CASSHAGGKGDTEAFF.

Of note for this clone: In the same sample, other DNA sequences code for this CDR3. The rearrangement joins TRBV5-1 to TRBJ1-5, with D maybe TRBD1 (6 bases). The CDR3 spans 14 residues. Germline CDR1 and CDR2: SGHRS and YFSETQ. With 0 bases removed from V and 3 bases from J, the gap between germline ends came to 7 bases. The CDR3 region has the DNA TGCGCCAGCAGCTTGGGGGACACCAATCAGCCCCAGCATTTT. Encoded protein: CASSLGDTNQPQHF.

This rearrangement joins TRBV7-2 to TRBJ2-4, with TRBD1 identical over 8 bases. CDR3 length: 17 amino acids. V shed 3 bases and J 0 bases; nucleotides not matched to a gene: 7. CDR1 is SGHTA and CDR2 is FQGNSA in the germline V gene. The DNA for the CDR3 is TGTGCCAGCAGCTTGGCCGGGACAGGTCTAGCCAAAAACATTCAGTACTTC. This gives the protein CASSLAGTGLAKNIQYF.

This chain connects TRBV27 to TRBJ2-3, with 9 positions matching TRBD2. CDR1 and CDR2 (germline): MNHEY, SMNVEV (reference sequence). The trim removed 0 bases at V and 3 bases at J, leaving 7 bases unmatched. The CDR3 covers 17 residues. The DNA of the CDR3 is TGTGCCAGCAGTTTATCCCCCCTAGCGGGGTTTACAGATACGCAGTATTTT. Its protein product is CASSLSPLAGFTDTQYF.

V is TRBV28 and J is TRBJ2-1, with unresolved D. The CDR3 sequence is 13 residues long. Germline CDR1 reads MDHEN; CDR2 reads SYDVKM. V lost 3 bases and J lost 4, with 7 bases in between. The CDR3 loop is CASSLRSYNEQFF. The CDR3 coding sequence is TGTGCCAGCAGTTTGCGGAGTTACAATGAGCAGTTCTTC.

This chain connects TRBV28 to TRBJ1-5, with D possibly being TRBD1 (6 bases). The V gene's germline CDR1 is MDHEN and CDR2 SYDVKM. Trimming cost V 7 bases and J 7 bases, with 14 bases left between them. The CDR3 has 13 residues. The CDR3 is CASKPGERQPQHF. The CDR3 DNA sequence: TGTGCCAGCAAACCAGGGGAAAGGCAGCCCCAGCATTTT.

The V gene is TRBV5-6, the J gene TRBJ2-3; 8 bases line up with TRBD2. The V gene end was trimmed by 5 bases and the J gene end by 8 bases; junction bases not matched to a gene: 10. Per germline, CDR1 SGHDT and CDR2 YYEEEE. The CDR3 is 14 residues long. The CDR3 loop is CASRGLGRAGTQYF. The CDR3 bases are TGTGCCAGCAGGGGACTAGGCCGTGCTGGTACGCAGTATTTT. Based on the CDR3 plus reference TRBV5-6 and TRBJ2-3, the full variable domain is DAGVTQSPTHLIKTRGQQVTLRCSPKSGHDTVSWYQQALGQGPQFIFQYYEEEERQRGNFPDRFSGHQFPNYSSELNVNALLLGDSALYLCASRGLGRAGTQYFGPGTRLTVL.